This is a list of T cell receptor beta chains from one sample in a study of OX40 agonist ivuxolimab in advanced cancers. TCRdb's table, derived via immunoSEQ multiplex PCR, lists solely in-frame clones and lacks some. This sample has more than 60,000 clones; 75% to 90% occur once, and the top ten carry 4% to 5%. The source material was CD4+ or CD8+ T cells sorted from blood, sampled in a trial of the OX40 agonist ivuxolimab. The receptors shown here come from an adult with an advanced solid tumor such as melanoma, head and neck, liver or kidney cancer. Each CDR3 is given with its conserved first and last residue. Each record gives: CDR3 length, J gene, D gene, clone size, V gene, CDR3 DNA, CDR3 protein. D genes are given only for firm matches. Clone size is given for some rows only: seen once, a few or many times, or a class if the clone is expanded.

12 | TRBJ2-2 | . | . | TRBV28 | TGTGCCAGCAGGGACGGACACGGGGAGCTGTTTTTT | CASRDGHGELFF
14 | TRBJ2-7 | . | . | TRBV28 | TGTGCCAGCAGTGTACAGGGGACTTACTACGAGCAGTACTTC | CASSVQGTYYEQYF
14 | TRBJ1-6 | TRBD1 | few | TRBV2 | TGTGCCAGCAGTACAGACAGGGGCGGTTCACCCCTCCACTTT | CASSTDRGGSPLHF
12 | TRBJ2-7 | . | . | TRBV28 | TGTGCCAGCAGTTGGGCCCCCCACGAGCAGTACTTC | CASSWAPHEQYF
12 | TRBJ2-7 | . | . | TRBV27 | TGTGCCAGCAGTACCCGTACAGGGCTGCAGTACTTC | CASSTRTGLQYF
13 | TRBJ2-7 | . | . | TRBV10-3 | TGTGCCATCAGTGAGACGACACCCTACGAGCAGTACTTC | CAISETTPYEQYF
16 | TRBJ1-2 | . | . | TRBV5-1 | TGCGCCAGCAGCTTGGTACAGACAGGAGTCAACTATGGCTACACCTTC | CASSLVQTGVNYGYTF
14 | TRBJ2-7 | . | . | TRBV5-6 | TGTGCCAGCAGCTTGGCTGGGTCGGCCCCCGAGCAGTACTTC | CASSLAGSAPEQYF
12 | TRBJ2-2 | . | . | TRBV21-1 | TGTGCCATTAAAGGGGACACCGGGGAGCTGTTTTTT | CAIKGDTGELFF
14 | TRBJ1-1 | . | . | TRBV30 | TGTGCCTGGAAGGCGGGCAGGGGAGTTGGCCAAGCTTTCTTT | CAWKAGRGVGQAFF
16 | TRBJ2-2 | . | . | TRBV7-9 | TGTGCCAGCAGCTTTACCGGGAATACTAACACCGGGGAGCTGTTTTTT | CASSFTGNTNTGELFF
15 | TRBJ2-2 | . | . | TRBV6-1 | TGTGCCAGCGAGACAGGAAATGCGAACACCGGGGAGCTGTTTTTT | CASETGNANTGELFF
14 | TRBJ1-2 | TRBD1 | . | TRBV5-8 | TGTGCCAGCAGACTGACAGGGGGAAACTATGGCTACACCTTC | CASRLTGGNYGYTF
13 | TRBJ1-6 | . | once | TRBV27 | TGTGCCAGCAGTTTCTTGGCGGGTTCACCCCTCCACTTT | CASSFLAGSPLHF